This T cell receptor beta chain was sequenced in a study of blood T cell repertoires in COVID-19. V lost 2 bases to trimming and J lost 4 bases; unmatched junction nucleotides: 6. Germline V gene sequence: CDR1 MNHEY, CDR2 SMNVEV (reference sequence). The CDR3 spans 15 residues. Method: immunoSEQ multiplex PCR; TCRdb's copy keeps in-frame clones and lacks some. The sample shows fewer than 400,000 clones, under 90% of them seen only once. Source material: peripheral blood. The receptor was isolated from a young woman with COVID-19, enrolled during active disease. J is TRBJ1-2 and V is TRBV27; 8 bases map to TRBD1. The CDR3 sequence is CASSLDRGGPYGYTF. In nucleotides, the CDR3 is TGTGCCAGCAGTTTAGACAGGGGCGGTCCCTATGGCTACACCTTC.